These 2 T cell receptor beta chains were all obtained from the same sample, sequenced in a study of cytomegalovirus exposure and HLA in healthy donors. The PCR was carried out with 60 Vbeta primers and 13 Jbeta primers. Data came from immunoSEQ multiplex PCR; TCRdb stores just in-frame clones and leaves some out. The table lists 150,000 to 200,000 clones, about three quarters of them singletons. The specimen sequenced was PBMCs. These receptors came from a woman aged 35 to 49 in good health and CMV-seropositive.

About this clone itself: This sample also contains other DNA sequences that code for the same CDR3. The chain links TRBV5-1 to TRBJ1-1, with unresolved D. CDR1 SGHRS and CDR2 YFSETQ come from the germline V gene. V dropped 5 bases and J dropped 1 base, with 6 bases sitting between them. The CDR3 consists of 12 residues. CDR3 residues: CASRSGNTEAFF. CDR3 DNA sequence: TGCGCCAGCAGAAGCGGGAACACTGAAGCTTTCTTT.

The chain employs TRBV9 and TRBJ2-1; the match to TRBD2 covers 7 bases. The CDR3 consists of 14 residues. Trimming cost V 4 bases and J 1 base; bases outside gene matches: 2. Per germline, CDR1 SGDLS and CDR2 YYNGEE. CDR3 in amino acids: CASSSGGSYNEQFF. In nucleotides, the CDR3 is TGTGCCAGCAGCTCGGGGGGTTCCTACAATGAGCAGTTCTTC. Supplemented by reference TRBV9 and TRBJ2-1, the full variable domain reads DSGVTQTPKHLITATGQRVTLRCSPRSGDLSVYWYQQSLDQGLQFLIQYYNGEERAKGNILERFSAQQFPDLHSELNLSSLELGDSALYFCASSSGGSYNEQFFGPGTRLTVL.